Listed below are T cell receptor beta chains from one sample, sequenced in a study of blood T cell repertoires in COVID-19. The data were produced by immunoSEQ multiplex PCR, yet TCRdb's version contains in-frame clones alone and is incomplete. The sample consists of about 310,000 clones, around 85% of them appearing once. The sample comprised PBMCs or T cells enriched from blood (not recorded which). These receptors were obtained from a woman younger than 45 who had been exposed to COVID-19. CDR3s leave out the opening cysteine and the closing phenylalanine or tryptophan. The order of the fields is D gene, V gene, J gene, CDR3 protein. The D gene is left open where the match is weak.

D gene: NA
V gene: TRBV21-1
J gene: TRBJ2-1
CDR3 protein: ASSKALGLVYNEQF

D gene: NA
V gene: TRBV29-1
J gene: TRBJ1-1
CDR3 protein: SVYNTEAF

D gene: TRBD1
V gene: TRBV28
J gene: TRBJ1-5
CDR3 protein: ASSIGIGQGFQPQH

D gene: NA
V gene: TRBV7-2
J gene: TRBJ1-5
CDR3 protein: ASSLATEGQPQH

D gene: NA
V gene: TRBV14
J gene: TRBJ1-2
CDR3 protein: ASSHISGGSYGYT

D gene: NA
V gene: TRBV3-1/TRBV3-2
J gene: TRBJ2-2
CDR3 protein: ATSLISTSNTGELF

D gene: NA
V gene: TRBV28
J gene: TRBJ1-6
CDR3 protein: ASSSGDYNSPLH

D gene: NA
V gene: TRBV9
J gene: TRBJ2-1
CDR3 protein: ASSVVTDEQF

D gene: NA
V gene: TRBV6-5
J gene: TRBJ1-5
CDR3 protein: ASIETFNQPQH

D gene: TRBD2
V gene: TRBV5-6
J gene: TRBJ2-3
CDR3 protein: ASRLGLAGGPVRTDTQY

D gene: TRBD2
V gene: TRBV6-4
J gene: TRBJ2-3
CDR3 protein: ASSDTSGGADTQY

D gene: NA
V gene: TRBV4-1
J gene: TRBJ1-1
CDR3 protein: ASSQDFDRKAF

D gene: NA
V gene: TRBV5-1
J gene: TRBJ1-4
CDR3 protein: ASSPTGSRNEKLF

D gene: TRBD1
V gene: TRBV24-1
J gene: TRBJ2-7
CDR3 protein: ATSVDRGGSYEQY

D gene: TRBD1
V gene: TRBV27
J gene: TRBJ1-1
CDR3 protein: ASSLRPGTGGRTEAF

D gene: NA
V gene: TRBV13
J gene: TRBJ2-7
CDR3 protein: ASSLQVRDEQY

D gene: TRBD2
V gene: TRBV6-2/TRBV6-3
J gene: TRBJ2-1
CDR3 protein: ASSLRTSGTSYNEQF

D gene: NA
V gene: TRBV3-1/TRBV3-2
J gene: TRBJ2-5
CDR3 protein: ASTAGGETQY

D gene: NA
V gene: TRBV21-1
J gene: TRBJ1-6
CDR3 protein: ASSNLDRAFNSPLH

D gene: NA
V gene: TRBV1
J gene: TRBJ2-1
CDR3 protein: TSSQPRVGGRGFNEQF

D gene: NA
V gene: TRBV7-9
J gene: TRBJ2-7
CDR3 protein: ASSTTQKYEQY

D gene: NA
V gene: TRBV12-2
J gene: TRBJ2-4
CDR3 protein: ASRHRDRGLAKNIQY

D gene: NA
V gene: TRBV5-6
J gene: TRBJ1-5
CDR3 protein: ASSLAEAQPQH

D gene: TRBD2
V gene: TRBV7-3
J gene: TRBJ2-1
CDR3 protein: ASSRGLADYNEQF

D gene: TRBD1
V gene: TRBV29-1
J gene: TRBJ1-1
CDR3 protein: SAMGDRGVAEAF

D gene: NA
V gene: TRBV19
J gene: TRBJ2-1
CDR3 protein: ASSKGQGSYNEQF

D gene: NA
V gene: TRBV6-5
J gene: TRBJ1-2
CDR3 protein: ASSPDISDGYT

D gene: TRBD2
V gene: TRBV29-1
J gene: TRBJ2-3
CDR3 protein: SVVAQRGGSDTQY

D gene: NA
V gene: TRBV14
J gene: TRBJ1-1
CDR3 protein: ASSQVTGGNTEAF

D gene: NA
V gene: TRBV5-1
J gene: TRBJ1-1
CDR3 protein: ASSLASNTEAF

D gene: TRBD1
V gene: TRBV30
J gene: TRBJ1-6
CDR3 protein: AWSDPRRGQGPYSPLH

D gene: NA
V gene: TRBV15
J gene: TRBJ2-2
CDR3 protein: ATSRGQLTGELF

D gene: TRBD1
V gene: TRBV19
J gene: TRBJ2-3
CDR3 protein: ASSMGPGTGVHTQY

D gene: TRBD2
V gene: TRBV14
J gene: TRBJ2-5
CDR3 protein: ASSQDLTAGGPGTQY

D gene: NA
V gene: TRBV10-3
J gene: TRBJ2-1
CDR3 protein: AISELKGKSNKQF

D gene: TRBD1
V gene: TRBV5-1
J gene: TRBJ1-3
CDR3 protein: ASSLGSRDSFSGNTIY

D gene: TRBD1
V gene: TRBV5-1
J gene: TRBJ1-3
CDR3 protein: ASSRTGENTIY

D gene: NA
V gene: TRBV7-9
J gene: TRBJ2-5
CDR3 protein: ASSLGTQSGETQY

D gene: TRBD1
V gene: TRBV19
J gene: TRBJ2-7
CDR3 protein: ASNSQDRGNEQY

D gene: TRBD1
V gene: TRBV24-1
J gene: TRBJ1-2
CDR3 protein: ATSDPDRASGYT

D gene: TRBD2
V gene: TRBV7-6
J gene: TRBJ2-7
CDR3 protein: ASSPVSGSIGEQY

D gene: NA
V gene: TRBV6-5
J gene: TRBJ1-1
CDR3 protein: ASSYLQEAF

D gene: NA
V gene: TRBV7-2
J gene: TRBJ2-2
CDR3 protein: ASSPRTLSGTGELF

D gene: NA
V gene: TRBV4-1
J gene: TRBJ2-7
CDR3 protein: ASSQERWTTSYEQY

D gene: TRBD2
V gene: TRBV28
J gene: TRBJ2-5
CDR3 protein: ASSLAGGPSETQY

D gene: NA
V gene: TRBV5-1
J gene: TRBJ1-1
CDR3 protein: ASSLNILSEAF

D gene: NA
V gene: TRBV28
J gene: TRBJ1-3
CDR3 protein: ASSFHRAGNTIY

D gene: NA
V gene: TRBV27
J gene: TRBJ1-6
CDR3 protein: ASSFQGRASPLH

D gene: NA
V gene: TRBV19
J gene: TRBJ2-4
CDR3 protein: ASSIGRTDIQY

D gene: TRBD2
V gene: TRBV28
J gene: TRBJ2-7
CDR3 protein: ATASPQRGSYEQY

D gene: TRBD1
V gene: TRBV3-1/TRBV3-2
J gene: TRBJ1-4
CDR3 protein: ASSQVRGSREKLF

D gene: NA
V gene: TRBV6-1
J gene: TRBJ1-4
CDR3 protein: ASSEATLPATNEKLF

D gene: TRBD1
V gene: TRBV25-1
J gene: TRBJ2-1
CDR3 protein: ASSESKLGQAYNEQF

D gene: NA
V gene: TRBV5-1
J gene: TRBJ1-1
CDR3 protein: ASSSQGPGSTEAF

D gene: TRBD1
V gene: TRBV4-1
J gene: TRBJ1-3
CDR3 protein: ASSRVSGGSSGNTIY

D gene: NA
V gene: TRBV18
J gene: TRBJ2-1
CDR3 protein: ASSLLAGADPSYNEQF

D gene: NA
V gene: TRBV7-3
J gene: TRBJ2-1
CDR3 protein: ASSLGGPSINEQF

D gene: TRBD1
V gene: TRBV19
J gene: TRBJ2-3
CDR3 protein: ASSTPGQGRDTQY